Sequencing of this T cell receptor beta chain was carried out in a study of lung T cells in sarcoidosis with Löfgren's syndrome. Trimming removed 6 bases at V and 5 bases at J, with 16 bases between. There are 14 residues in the CDR3. Germline V gene data show CDR1 as SNHLY and CDR2 as FYNNEI. TCRdb itself ran the reads through MiXCR, one entry per CDR3 protein. The data contain tens of thousands of distinct CDR3 sequences, around 20% of them singletons. This clonotype was detected a few times. V is TRBV2 and J is TRBJ2-5, with D perhaps matching TRBD1 or TRBD2 (5 bases each). Sequencing was performed on CD4+ T cells from PBMCs. The TCR comes from a human donor with sarcoidosis (Löfgren's syndrome or another form), or a control subject (not recorded which). DNA for the CDR3: TGTGCCAGCAGCTCTGGGGGTCTGGGGGAGACCCAGTACTTC. Its translation is CASSSGGLGETQYF.